This entry lists 24 T cell receptor beta chains sequenced from one sample in a study of spatial heterogeneity in lung cancer. TCRdb redid the calling of the 5' RACE reads with MiXCR, one entry per CDR3 protein. The table has 24,000 or so distinct CDR3 sequences, approximately 7% seen once. The time point: sample taken at primary tumor resection. The sequenced sample was PBMCs, obtained at surgery. These receptors all come from a male donor with early-stage non-small cell lung cancer.

This clonotype has at least ten counts. The genes are TRBV27 and TRBJ2-7; D is uncertain. This CDR3 spans 15 amino acids. Looked up from germline, CDR1 is MNHEY and CDR2 is SMNVEV (reference sequence). V was clipped by 4 bases and J by 2 bases, with 15 bases between them. The CDR3 DNA reads as TGTGCCAGCAGTTCCGGGCCCCCATTCCCCTACGAGCAGTACGTC. It codes for CASSSGPPFPYEQYV.

The genes are TRBV20-1 and TRBJ2-3; the match to TRBD2 covers 7 bases. Germline-derived CDR1 and CDR2 are DFQATT and SNEGSKA (reference sequence). V shed 6 bases, J shed 3 bases, and the junction held 12 bases outside the gene matches. CDR3 length: 15 amino acids. The chain's CDR3 is CSARRASGVTDTQYF. The CDR3 DNA is TGCAGTGCCCGCCGGGCCAGCGGGGTTACAGATACGCAGTATTTT.

This clonotype has at least ten counts. CDR3 in amino acids: CASRGLISSYEQYV. The DNA of the CDR3 is TGTGCCAGCAGAGGACTGATTAGCTCCTACGAGCAGTACGTC. The chain combines TRBV6-6 with TRBJ2-7, with a weak D call TRBD2 (5 bases). CDR3 length: 14 amino acids. V was clipped by 6 bases and J by 0 bases, with 12 bases between them. Germline V gene data show CDR1 as MNHNY and CDR2 as SVGAGI (reference sequence).

The chain couples TRBV30 to TRBJ2-7, with D perhaps matching TRBD1 (5 bases). The CDR3 has 16 amino acids. V was cut by 2 bases and J by 0 bases, with 17 bases left in between. CDR1 and CDR2 from the germline V gene are GTSNPN and SVGIG (reference sequence). The CDR3, as DNA: TGTGCCTGGAGTCGGACCTTCTACAGGAGCTCCTACGAGCAGTACTTC. Its protein product is CAWSRTFYRSSYEQYF.

In the case of this clonotype: No DNA is shown, since the ends of the CDR3 on it are uncertain; the CDR3 is the one TCRdb lists. The genes are TRBV5-4 and TRBJ1-5. CDR1 is SGHNT, CDR2 YYREEE, per germline (reference sequence). The CDR3 numbers 16 amino acids, ends counted. CDR3 amino acids: CASSFGQGRNNQPQHF.

In its sample, this clonotype was seen a few times. The chain couples TRBV9 to TRBJ2-1; 12 bases fit TRBD2. Trimming at V came to 0 bases and at J to 7 bases, leaving 2 bases not matched to a gene. This CDR3 is 15 amino acids long. The germline V gene encodes CDR1 SGDLS and CDR2 YYNGEE. The CDR3 sequence: CASSVGGTSGNEQFF. Here the CDR3 DNA reads TGTGCCAGCAGCGTAGGAGGGACTAGCGGGAATGAGCAGTTCTTC.

The sample holds many counts of this clonotype. This rearrangement joins TRBV7-9 to TRBJ2-1; no firm D call. Trimming left V 5 bases short and J 5 bases short, with 13 bases between. This CDR3 is built from 14 residues. Germline V CDR1 and CDR2: SEHNR, FQNEAQ (reference sequence). The CDR3 DNA is TGTGCCAGCAGCGCCCACTTGAACAACAATGAGCAGTTCTTC. Protein product: CASSAHLNNNEQFF.

This clonotype is deemed medium-sized. V usage is TRBV5-1 and J usage is TRBJ1-1, with D possibly being TRBD1 (5 bases). V lost 5 bases and J lost 1, with 9 bases in between. Germline V gene data show CDR1 as SGHRS and CDR2 as YFSETQ. This CDR3 is built from 13 residues. CDR3: CASSRQQNTEAFF. In DNA, the CDR3 is TGCGCCAGCAGTAGACAGCAGAACACTGAAGCTTTCTTT.

In this sample, this clonotype turned up many times. The CDR3 sequence is CASSYSTGSGGNEQFF. The CDR3 DNA reads TGTGCCAGCAGTTACTCTACCGGGAGTGGTGGGAATGAGCAGTTCTTC. The chain is built from TRBV6-6 and TRBJ2-1; tentatively, D is TRBD2 (6 bases). Germline V CDR1 and CDR2: MNHNY, SVGAGI (reference sequence). V lost 0 bases to trimming and J lost 7 bases, with 16 bases between them. This CDR3 has 16 residues.

In this sample, this clonotype turned up many times. The gene calls are TRBV10-3 and TRBJ2-5; 9 positions match TRBD2. From germline, CDR1 is ENHRY and CDR2 SYGVKD. The CDR3 sequence is 13 residues long. Trimming took 4 bases from V and 5 from J; bases not matched to a gene: 2. The CDR3 nucleotides read TGTGCCATCAGTGGTAGCGGGAGTGAGACCCAGTACTTC. Translation gives CAISGSGSETQYF.

In this sample, this clonotype turned up many times. The rearrangement uses TRBV20-1 and TRBJ1-6; D possibly corresponds to TRBD1 (5 bases). Trimming removed 3 bases at V and 7 bases at J, with 16 bases between. The V gene's germline CDR1 is DFQATT and CDR2 SNEGSKA (reference sequence). The CDR3 sequence is 15 residues long. CDR3 sequence reads: CSASRAGFRNSPLHF. For the CDR3, the DNA is TGCAGTGCTAGTAGGGCAGGGTTCAGGAATTCACCCCTCCACTTT.

This clonotype was detected many times. The CDR3 DNA follows: TGTGCCAGCAGTTGGGTGACGGGGAGCTACACCTTC. It is translated as CASSWVTGSYTF. The chain has TRBV6-2 or TRBV6-3 and TRBJ1-2; no firm D call. CDR1 and CDR2 from the germline V gene are MNHEY and SVGEGT. CDR3 length equals 12 residues. Trimming pared 4 bases from V and 9 bases from J, leaving 12 bases between.

The sample holds many counts of this clonotype. The genes are TRBV5-1 and TRBJ2-1; D may match TRBD1 or TRBD2 (5 bases each). The germline V gene has CDR1 SGHRS and CDR2 YFSETQ. V shed 7 bases and J shed 4 bases, with 12 bases lying between them. The CDR3 has 13 amino acids. As DNA, the CDR3 is TGCGCCAGCTTCGGGACGCCGTACAATGAGCAGTTCTTC. Translated: CASFGTPYNEQFF. Filled out from reference TRBV5-1 and TRBJ2-1, the complete variable domain reads KAGVTQTPRYLIKTRGQQVTLSCSPISGHRSVSWYQQTPGQGLQFLFEYFSETQRNKGNFPGRFSGRQFSNSRSEMNVSTLELGDSALYLCASFGTPYNEQFFGPGTRLTVL.

This sequence joins TRBV12-3 or TRBV12-4 and TRBJ2-5, with TRBD2 matching 14 bases. V dropped 6 bases and J dropped 5; count of bases not matched to a gene: 5. The CDR3 is 15 residues long. CDR3 nucleotides: TGTGCCAGCAGACTAGGGACTAGCGGGGGTGAGACCCAGTACTTC. Translated, it gives CASRLGTSGGETQYF.

The table lists this clonotype with many counts. The chain combines TRBV10-3 with TRBJ2-2; 9 bases agree with TRBD2. CDR1 ENHRY and CDR2 SYGVKD come from the germline V gene. The J segment lost 7 bases and the V segment lost 4 bases, leaving 7 bases of the junction unmatched. The CDR3 runs to 15 residues. CDR3 residues: CAISGSASGVGELFF. Here the CDR3 DNA reads TGTGCCATCAGTGGATCGGCTAGCGGGGTCGGGGAGCTGTTTTTT.

This chain links TRBV7-6 with TRBJ1-1; D gene unclear. This CDR3 is built from 13 residues. Per germline, CDR1 SGHVS and CDR2 FNYEAQ. Trimming took off 5 bases at V and 5 bases at J, with 12 bases between the two ends. DNA of the CDR3: TGTGCCAGCAGCCTGACGACCGGGACTGAAGCTTTCTTT. Its protein product is CASSLTTGTEAFF.

This clonotype showed up just a few times. The chain joins TRBV24-1 to TRBJ2-3; D is uncertain. Germline V gene lookup returns CDR1 KGHDR and CDR2 SFDVKD. This CDR3 comprises 14 residues. Trimming removed 9 bases from V and 4 bases from J, with 16 bases in between. CDR3 in DNA: TGTGCCACCTCCGATCAGGACCTAGCAGATACGCAGTATTTT. This encodes CATSDQDLADTQYF.

Only a few counts were recorded for this clonotype. The V call is TRBV5-1, the J call TRBJ1-4; D call uncertain. V was shortened by 0 bases and J by 4 bases, with 13 bases between the two germline ends. CDR3 length: 16 residues. Germline V CDR1 and CDR2: SGHRS, YFSETQ. CDR3 bases: TGCGCCAGCAGCTTGGCCGCTCAGGCCTTTAATGAAAAACTGTTTTTT. It codes for CASSLAAQAFNEKLFF.

This clonotype was observed at least ten times. The CDR3 here is CASRLVTSWDTQYF. As DNA, the CDR3 is TGCGCCAGCAGACTCGTGACTAGCTGGGATACGCAGTATTTT. The chain carries TRBV5-1 and TRBJ2-3, with 7 bases aligning to TRBD2. This CDR3 region has 14 residues. The V gene end was trimmed by 5 bases and the J gene end by 6 bases; junction bases not matched to a gene: 9. The germline CDR1 and CDR2 sequences are SGHRS and YFSETQ.

This clonotype was observed a few times. The genes are TRBV12-3 or TRBV12-4 and TRBJ2-7, with 8 bases lining up with TRBD1. J lost 2 bases, V lost 1 base, and 7 bases had no gene match. The CDR3 is made up of 16 amino acids. CDR3 coding DNA: TGTGCCAGCAGTTTAGGGGGGACAGGCAAAGCCTACGAGCAGTACTTC. This gives the protein CASSLGGTGKAYEQYF.

The J gene is TRBJ2-2, the V gene TRBV25-1, with D unclear. Germline CDR1 and CDR2: MGHDK and SYGVNS. Trimming cost V 4 bases and J 5 bases, with 11 bases left between them. This CDR3 spans 14 amino acids. The DNA of the CDR3 is TGTGCCAGCAGTGCTCCAGGAAGGACCGGGGAGCTGTTTTTT. It codes for CASSAPGRTGELFF.

In its sample, this clonotype was seen many times. The chain employs TRBV10-3 and TRBJ2-1; D may correspond to TRBD1 or TRBD2 (5 bases each). Trimming left V 7 bases short and J 7 bases short, with 11 bases between. The CDR3 is made up of 12 amino acids. The germline gives CDR1 ENHRY, CDR2 SYGVKD. CDR3 sequence (DNA): TGTGCCATCACCTGGGACGGAAATGAGCAGTTCTTC. Translation gives CAITWDGNEQFF.

This clonotype was observed a handful of times. This sequence joins TRBV27 and TRBJ2-7; weak D call: TRBD2 (5 bases). Between the trimmed V and J ends, which lost 1 base and 5 bases, there was a span of 9 bases. This CDR3 has 13 residues. Germline V lookup: CDR1 MNHEY, CDR2 SMNVEV (reference sequence). CDR3 sequence reads: CASSLFASNEQYF. The CDR3 region has the DNA TGTGCCAGCAGTTTATTCGCTAGCAACGAGCAGTACTTC.

This clonotype has at least ten counts. This chain links TRBV23-1 with TRBJ2-3; D ambiguous. TRBV23-1 is sorted into the ORF group, with uncertain function. This CDR3 comprises 15 residues. V gave up 0 bases and J gave up 3 bases, with 10 bases separating them. The CDR3 coding sequence is TGCGCCAGCAGTCAATCAGGCAGGAAGACAGATACGCAGTATTTT. It codes for CASSQSGRKTDTQYF.